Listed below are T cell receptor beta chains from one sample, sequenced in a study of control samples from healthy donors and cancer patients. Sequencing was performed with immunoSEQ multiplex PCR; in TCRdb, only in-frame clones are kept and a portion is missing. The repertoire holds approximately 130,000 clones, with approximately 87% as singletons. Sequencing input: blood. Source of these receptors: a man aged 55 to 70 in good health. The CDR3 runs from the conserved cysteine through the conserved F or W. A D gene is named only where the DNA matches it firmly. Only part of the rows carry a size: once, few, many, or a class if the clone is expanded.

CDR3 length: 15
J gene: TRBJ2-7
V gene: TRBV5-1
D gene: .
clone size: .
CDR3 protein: CASSSSPGKSFEQYF
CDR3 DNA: TGCGCCAGCAGCTCGTCTCCAGGGAAAAGTTTCGAGCAGTACTTC

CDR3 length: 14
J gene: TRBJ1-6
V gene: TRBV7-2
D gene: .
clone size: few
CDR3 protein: CASSLILRRGALHF
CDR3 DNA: TGTGCCAGCAGCTTAATTCTTCGCCGCGGGGCCCTCCACTTT

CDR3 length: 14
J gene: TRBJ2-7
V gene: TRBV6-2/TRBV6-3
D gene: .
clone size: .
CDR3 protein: CASSPGPTPGEQYF
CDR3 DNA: TGTGCCAGCAGTCCCGGACCGACTCCGGGGGAGCAGTACTTC

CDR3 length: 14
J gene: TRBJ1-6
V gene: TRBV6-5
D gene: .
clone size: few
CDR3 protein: CASSYSGVGSPLHF
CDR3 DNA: TGTGCCAGCAGTTACTCGGGGGTTGGTTCACCCCTCCACTTT

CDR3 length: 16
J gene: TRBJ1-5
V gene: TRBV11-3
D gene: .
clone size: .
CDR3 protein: CASSLDFGSGDGPQHF
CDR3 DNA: TGTGCCAGCAGCTTAGATTTTGGGTCGGGGGACGGGCCCCAGCATTTT

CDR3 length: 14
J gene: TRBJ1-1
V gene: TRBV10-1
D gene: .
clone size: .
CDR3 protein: CASSGGATNTEAFF
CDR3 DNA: TGCGCCAGCAGTGGAGGGGCGACGAACACTGAAGCTTTCTTT

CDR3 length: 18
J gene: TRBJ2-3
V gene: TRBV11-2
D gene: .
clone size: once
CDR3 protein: CASSLAAPGAILGDTQYF
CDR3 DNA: TGTGCCAGCAGCTTAGCGGCCCCGGGGGCAATCTTGGGGGATACGCAGTATTTT

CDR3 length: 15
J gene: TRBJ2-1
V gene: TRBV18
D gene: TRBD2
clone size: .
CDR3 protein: CASSPGLRSYNEQFF
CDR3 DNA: TGTGCCAGCTCGCCGGGACTACGCTCCTACAATGAGCAGTTCTTC

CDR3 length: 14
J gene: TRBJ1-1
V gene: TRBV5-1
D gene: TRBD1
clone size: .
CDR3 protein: CASSLARGTTEAFF
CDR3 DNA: TGCGCCAGCAGCTTGGCCAGGGGGACTACTGAAGCTTTCTTT

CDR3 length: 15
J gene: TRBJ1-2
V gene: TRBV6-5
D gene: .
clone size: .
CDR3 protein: CASSFRFGNDHGYTF
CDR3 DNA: TGTGCCAGCAGTTTTCGGTTCGGCAATGATCATGGCTACACCTTC

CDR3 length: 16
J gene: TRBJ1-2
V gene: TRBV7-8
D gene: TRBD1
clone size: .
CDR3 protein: CASSPTPGQGGYGYTF
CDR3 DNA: TGTGCCAGCAGCCCTACCCCGGGACAGGGTGGATATGGCTACACCTTC

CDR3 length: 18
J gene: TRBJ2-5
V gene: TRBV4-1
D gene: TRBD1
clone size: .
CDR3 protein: CASSLKSTDRATDGTQYF
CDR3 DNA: TGCGCCAGCAGCCTAAAGAGTACGGACAGGGCGACCGACGGGACCCAGTACTTC

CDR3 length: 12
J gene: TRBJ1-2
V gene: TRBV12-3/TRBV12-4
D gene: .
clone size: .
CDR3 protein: CASSRSGGGYTF
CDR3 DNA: TGTGCCAGCAGCCGCAGCGGGGGGGGCTACACCTTC

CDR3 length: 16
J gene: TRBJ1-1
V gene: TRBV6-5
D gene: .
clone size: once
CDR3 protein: CASSYSSGSLNTEAFF
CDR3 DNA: TGTGCCAGCAGTTACTCGAGTGGGAGCCTGAACACTGAAGCTTTCTTT

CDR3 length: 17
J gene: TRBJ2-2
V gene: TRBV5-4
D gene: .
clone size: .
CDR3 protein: CASSRDLGGGNSGELFF
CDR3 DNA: TGTGCCAGCAGCCGGGACCTTGGAGGGGGGAATTCCGGGGAGCTGTTTTTT

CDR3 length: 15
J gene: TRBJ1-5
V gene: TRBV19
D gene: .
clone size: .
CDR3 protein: CASSPGQSNNQPQHF
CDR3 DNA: TGTGCCAGTAGTCCAGGACAGTCTAATAATCAGCCCCAGCATTTT